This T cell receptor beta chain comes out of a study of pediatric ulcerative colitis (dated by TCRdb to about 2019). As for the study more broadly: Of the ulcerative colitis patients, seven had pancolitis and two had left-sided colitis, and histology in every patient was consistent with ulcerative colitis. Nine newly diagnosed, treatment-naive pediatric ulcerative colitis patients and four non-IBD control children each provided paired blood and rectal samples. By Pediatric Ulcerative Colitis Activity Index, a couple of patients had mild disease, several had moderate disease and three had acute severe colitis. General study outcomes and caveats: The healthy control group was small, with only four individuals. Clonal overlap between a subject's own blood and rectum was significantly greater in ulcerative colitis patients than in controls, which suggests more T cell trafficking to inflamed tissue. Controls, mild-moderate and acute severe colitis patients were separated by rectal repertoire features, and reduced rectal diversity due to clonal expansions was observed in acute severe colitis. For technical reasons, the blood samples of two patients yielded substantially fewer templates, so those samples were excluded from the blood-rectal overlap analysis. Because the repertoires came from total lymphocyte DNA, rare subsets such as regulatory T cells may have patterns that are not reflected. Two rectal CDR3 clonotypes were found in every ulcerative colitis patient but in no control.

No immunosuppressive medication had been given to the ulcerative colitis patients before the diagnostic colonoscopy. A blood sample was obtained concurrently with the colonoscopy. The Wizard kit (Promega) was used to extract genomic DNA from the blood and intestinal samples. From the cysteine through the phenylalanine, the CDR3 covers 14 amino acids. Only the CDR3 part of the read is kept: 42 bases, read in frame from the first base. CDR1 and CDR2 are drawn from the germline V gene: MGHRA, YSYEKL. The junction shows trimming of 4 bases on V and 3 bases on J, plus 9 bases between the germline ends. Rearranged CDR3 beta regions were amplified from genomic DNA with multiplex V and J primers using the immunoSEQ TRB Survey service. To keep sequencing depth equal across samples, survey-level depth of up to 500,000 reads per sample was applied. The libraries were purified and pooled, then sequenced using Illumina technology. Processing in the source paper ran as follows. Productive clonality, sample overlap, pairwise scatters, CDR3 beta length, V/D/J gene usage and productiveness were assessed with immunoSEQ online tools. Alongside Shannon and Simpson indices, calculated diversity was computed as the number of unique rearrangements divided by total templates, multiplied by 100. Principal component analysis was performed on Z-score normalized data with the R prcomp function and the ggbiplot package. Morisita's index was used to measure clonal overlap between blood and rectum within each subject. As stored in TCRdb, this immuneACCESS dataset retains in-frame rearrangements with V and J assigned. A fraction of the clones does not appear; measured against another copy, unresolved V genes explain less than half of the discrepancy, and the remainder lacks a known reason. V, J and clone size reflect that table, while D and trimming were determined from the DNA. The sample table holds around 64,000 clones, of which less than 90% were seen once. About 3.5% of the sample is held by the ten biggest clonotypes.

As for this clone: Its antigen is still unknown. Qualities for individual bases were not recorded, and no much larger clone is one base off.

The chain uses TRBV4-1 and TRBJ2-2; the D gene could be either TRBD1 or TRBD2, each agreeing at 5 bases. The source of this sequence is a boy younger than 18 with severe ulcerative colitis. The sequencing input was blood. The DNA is TGCGCCAGCAGCCCCGGGGCTTACACCGGGGAGCTGTTTTTT. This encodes CASSPGAYTGELFF.